This TCR beta chain was identified during a study of T cell responses to AZD1222 COVID-19 vaccine. Generated by immunoSEQ multiplex PCR, the TCRdb table keeps only in-frame clones and is missing some. The sample includes over 100,000 clones, 70% to 90% seen only once; the top ten take around 5%. Study-level findings and limits: Mostly white British, mostly female donors; authors suggested clonal diversity may be underestimated. After two AZD1222 doses, spike-specific TCR breadth and depth rose versus day 0. Regions 160-218 and 743-854 dominated among vaccine-associated CD4 TCRs spanning spike.

Details on this clone: The antigen is not known.

The V gene end was trimmed by 5 bases and the J gene end by 4 bases; junction bases not matched to a gene: 8. This CDR3 is built from 15 residues. The germline gives CDR1 SEHNR, CDR2 FQNEAQ (reference sequence). This chain links TRBV7-9 with TRBJ2-1; 7 bases match TRBD2. Here the sequenced sample was peripheral blood, taken on day 0 of AZD1222 vaccination. The clonotype was recovered from an adult in good health. In DNA, the CDR3 is TGTGCCAGCAGCACCCCGGCGGGGGAATACAATGAGCAGTTCTTC. Residues: CASSTPAGEYNEQFF. Drawing the rest from reference TRBV7-9 and TRBJ2-1, the complete variable domain is DTGVSQNPRHKITKRGQNVTFRCDPISEHNRLYWYRQTLGQGPEFLTYFQNEAQLEKSRLLSDRFSAERPKGSFSTLEIQRTEQGDSAMYLCASSTPAGEYNEQFFGPGTRLTVL.